The present T cell receptor (beta chain) was sequenced within a study of response to subunit inactivated influenza vaccine. Using its own MiXCR run on the RT-PCR reads, TCRdb lists one record per CDR3 protein. The sample yields about 700,000 distinct CDR3 sequences, 12% to 15% seen once. This clonotype has just a few counts. Its antigen remains unknown. Study-wide results and limits: After each seasonal influenza vaccination, few new T cells are recruited, the authors suggested.

In germline, CDR1 is MNHEY, CDR2 SMNVEV (reference sequence). The CDR3 is made up of 17 amino acids. Trimming took 2 bases from V and 0 from J, leaving 14 bases between them. This TCR derives from a man aged 45-65 years who received an inactivated influenza vaccine. The specimen comprised PBMCs from blood, sampled 14 to 15 days before vaccination. The chain links TRBV27 to TRBJ2-1; TRBD1 is a possible D gene (5 bases). CDR3 in amino acids: CASSLGSGLSSYNEQFF. CDR3 in DNA: TGTGCCAGCAGTTTAGGGTCAGGGCTGAGCTCCTACAATGAGCAGTTCTTC.